The rows below give T cell receptor gamma chains drawn from one sample of a study of Vδ1+ human thymocytes. TCRdb reprocessed the multiplex PCR reads using CATT. The sample shows tens of thousands of gamma-chain clones, 20% to 25% of them seen only once. Sample: Vdelta1+ gamma-delta thymocytes from the thymus. All receptors derive from a girl less than two years old who had congenital heart surgery. The CDR3 runs from the conserved cysteine through the conserved F or W. Clone size, where shown, is once, few, many, or a class for clones that have expanded.

cdr3_length j_call v_call clone_size cdr3_aa cdr3_nt
14 TRGJ1/TRGJ2 TRGV3 . CATWDSHVYYKKLF TGTGCCACCTGGGACAGCCACGTTTATTATAAGAAACTCTTT
16 TRGJP1 TRGV8 . CATWLLRDTTGWFKIF TGTGCCACCTGGCTCTTACGGGATACCACTGGTTGGTTCAAGATATTT
14 TRGJ1/TRGJ2 TRGV2 . CATWDGPYNYKKLF TGTGCCACCTGGGACGGGCCTTATAATTATAAGAAACTCTTT
15 TRGJP2 TRGV2 . CATWDGSLGDWIKTF TGTGCCACCTGGGACGGGAGCTTGGGTGATTGGATCAAGACGTTT
16 TRGJP2 TRGV9 few CALWEIQGESDWIKTF TGTGCCTTGTGGGAGATACAGGGGGAGAGTGATTGGATCAAGACGTTT
13 TRGJ1/TRGJ2 TRGV4 . CATWDGRYYKKLF TGTGCCACCTGGGATGGACGATATTATAAGAAACTCTTT
11 TRGJ1/TRGJ2 TRGV9 few CALWDHRKKLF TGTGCCTTGTGGGACCACCGAAAGAAACTCTTT
13 TRGJ1/TRGJ2 TRGV3 . CATWDRPCYKKLF TGTGCCACCTGGGACAGGCCATGTTATAAGAAACTCTTT
16 TRGJ1/TRGJ2 TRGV8 . CATWDKREFGRYKKLF TGTGCCACCTGGGATAAGCGGGAATTCGGACGGTATAAGAAACTCTTT
15 TRGJ1/TRGJ2 TRGV9 . CALWEVHWDGYKKLF TGTGCCTTGTGGGAGGTGCATTGGGACGGATATAAGAAACTCTTT
15 TRGJ1/TRGJ2 TRGV8 . CATWDIGLNYYKKLF TGTGCCACCTGGGATATCGGGTTGAATTATTATAAGAAACTCTTT
13 TRGJP2 TRGV2 few CATWDGRGSVKTF TGTGCCACCTGGGACGGGCGTGGGTCGGTCAAGACGTTT
15 TRGJ1/TRGJ2 TRGV2 . CATWDPREDYYKKLF TGTGCCACCTGGGACCCACGGGAGGATTATTATAAGAAACTCTTT
14 TRGJP2 TRGV4 . CATAVNGSDWIKTF TGTGCCACCGCGGTGAACGGGAGTGATTGGATCAAGACGTTT
15 TRGJP2 TRGV4 few CATWEAYSSDWIKTF TGTGCCACCTGGGAAGCTTATAGTAGTGATTGGATCAAGACGTTT
15 TRGJP2 TRGV2 . CATWDGHGGDWIKTF TGTGCCACCTGGGACGGACATGGGGGTGATTGGATCAAGACGTTT
14 TRGJ1/TRGJ2 TRGV3 . CATWDRPPNYKKLF TGTGCCACCTGGGACAGGCCACCCAATTATAAGAAACTCTTT
9 TRGJ1/TRGJ2 TRGV2 few CATHYKKLF TGTGCCACGCATTATAAGAAACTCTTT
13 TRGJ1/TRGJ2 TRGV4 . CASISLVYYKKLF TGTGCCAGCATTTCTCTGGTTTATTATAAGAAACTCTTT
14 TRGJ1/TRGJ2 TRGV8 . CATWASGGYYKKLF TGTGCCACCTGGGCCTCAGGCGGGTATTATAAGAAACTCTTT
14 TRGJ1/TRGJ2 TRGV4 . CATWDAPHYYKKLF TGTGCCACCTGGGACGCGCCTCATTATTATAAGAAACTCTTT
14 TRGJ1/TRGJ2 TRGV3 . CATWDPRDYYKKLF TGTGCCACCTGGGACCCCCGGGATTATTATAAGAAACTCTTT
13 TRGJ1/TRGJ2 TRGV4 . CATWDGHLGKKLF TGTGCCACCTGGGATGGGCACCTGGGTAAGAAACTCTTT
17 TRGJP2 TRGV3 few CATWDRPPWGSDWIKTF TGTGCCACCTGGGACAGGCCCCCGTGGGGTAGTGATTGGATCAAGACGTTT
18 TRGJ1/TRGJ2 TRGV8 . CATWDKVGLAPNYYKKLF TGTGCCACCTGGGATAAAGTGGGGCTGGCCCCGAATTATTATAAGAAACTCTTT
13 TRGJ1/TRGJ2 TRGV2 medium-sized CATWDGRYYKKLF TGTGCCACCTGGGACGGGCGGTATTATAAGAAACTCTTT
12 TRGJ1/TRGJ2 TRGV9 many CALWEGNYKKLF TGTGCCTTGTGGGAGGGCAATTATAAGAAACTCTTT
16 TRGJ1/TRGJ2 TRGV2 few CATWAERGLNYYKKLF TGTGCCACCTGGGCCGAACGGGGTTTAAATTATTATAAGAAACTCTTT
13 TRGJ1/TRGJ2 TRGV4 few CATWDGRLLGKLF TGTGCCACCTGGGATGGGCGATTGTTAGGGAAACTCTTT
13 TRGJ1/TRGJ2 TRGV9 few CALWEVPLPEKLF TGTGCCTTGTGGGAGGTGCCGTTGCCTGAGAAACTCTTT
14 TRGJP1 TRGV4 few CATWDGNTGWFKIF TGTGCCACCTGGGATGGTAACACTGGTTGGTTCAAGATATTT
13 TRGJ1/TRGJ2 TRGV9 . CALWGVPHYKKLF TGTGCCTTGTGGGGAGTGCCGCATTATAAGAAACTCTTT
12 TRGJ1/TRGJ2 TRGV9 . CALWGQHGKRLF TGTGCCTTGTGGGGACAACATGGTAAGAGACTCTTT
13 TRGJ1/TRGJ2 TRGV9 . CALWGPLYYKKLF TGTGCCTTGTGGGGGCCCCTCTATTATAAGAAACTCTTT
13 TRGJ1/TRGJ2 TRGV3 few CATWEINCYKKLF TGTGCCACCTGGGAGATCAATTGTTATAAGAAACTCTTT
12 TRGJ1/TRGJ2 TRGV9 . CALWEVQVKKLF TGTGCCTTGTGGGAGGTGCAGGTTAAGAAACTCTTT
14 TRGJ1/TRGJ2 TRGV8 few CATWDLSPYYKKLF TGTGCCACCTGGGATTTATCGCCCTATTATAAGAAACTCTTT
11 TRGJ1/TRGJ2 TRGV3 . CATWDRVSKLF TGTGCCACCTGGGACCGGGTTAGTAAACTCTTT
17 TRGJP TRGV9 . CALWEARGELGKKIKVF TGTGCCTTGTGGGAGGCTAGGGGAGAGTTGGGCAAAAAAATCAAGGTATTT
14 TRGJ1/TRGJ2 TRGV8 . CATWAQVDYYKKLF TGTGCCACCTGGGCCCAAGTGGATTATTATAAGAAACTCTTT
13 TRGJ1/TRGJ2 TRGV4 . CATWATRYYKKLF TGTGCCACCTGGGCCACCCGTTATTATAAGAAACTCTTT
13 TRGJ1/TRGJ2 TRGV2 . CATWDGRRYKKLF TGTGCCACCTGGGACGGGCGCAGGTATAAGAAACTCTTT
11 TRGJ1/TRGJ2 TRGV9 few CALWELGQKLF TGTGCCTTGTGGGAATTGGGTCAGAAACTCTTT
12 TRGJ1/TRGJ2 TRGV9 . CAYTPVGAVKLF TGTGCTTATACCCCAGTAGGTGCTGTGAAACTCTTT
14 TRGJ1/TRGJ2 TRGV2 few CATWDGGGYYKKLF TGTGCCACCTGGGACGGTGGAGGTTATTATAAGAAACTCTTT
11 TRGJ1/TRGJ2 TRGV2 few CATWDVFKKLF TGTGCCACCTGGGACGTTTTTAAGAAACTCTTT
15 TRGJP TRGV9 . CALWEPGLGKKIKVF TGTGCCTTGTGGGAGCCCGGGTTGGGCAAAAAAATCAAGGTATTT
11 TRGJ1/TRGJ2 TRGV2 few CATWDDRVKLF TGTGCCACCTGGGACGACCGTGTGAAACTCTTT
13 TRGJ1/TRGJ2 TRGV4 . CATWDGLCDKKLF TGTGCCACCTGGGATGGGTTATGTGATAAGAAACTCTTT
13 TRGJ1/TRGJ2 TRGV2 few CATWDGLRTVCLF TGTGCCACCTGGGACGGGCTTAGGACGGTTTGTCTCTTT
12 TRGJ1/TRGJ2 TRGV9 . CALWEGAHKKLF TGTGCCTTGTGGGAGGGAGCACACAAGAAACTCTTT